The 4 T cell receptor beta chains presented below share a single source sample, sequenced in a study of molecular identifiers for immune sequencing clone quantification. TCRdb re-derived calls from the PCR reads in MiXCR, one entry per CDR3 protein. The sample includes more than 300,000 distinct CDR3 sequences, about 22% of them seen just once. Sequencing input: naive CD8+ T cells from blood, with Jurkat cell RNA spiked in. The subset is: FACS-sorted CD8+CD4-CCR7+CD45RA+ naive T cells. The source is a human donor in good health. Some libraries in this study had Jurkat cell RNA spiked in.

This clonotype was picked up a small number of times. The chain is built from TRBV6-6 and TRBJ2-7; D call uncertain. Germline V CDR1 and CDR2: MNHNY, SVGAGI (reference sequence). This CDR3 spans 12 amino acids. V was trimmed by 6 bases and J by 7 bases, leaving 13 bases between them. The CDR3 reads CASSLPLNEQYF. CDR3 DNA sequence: TGTGCCAGCAGCCTCCCTCTCAATGAGCAGTACTTC.

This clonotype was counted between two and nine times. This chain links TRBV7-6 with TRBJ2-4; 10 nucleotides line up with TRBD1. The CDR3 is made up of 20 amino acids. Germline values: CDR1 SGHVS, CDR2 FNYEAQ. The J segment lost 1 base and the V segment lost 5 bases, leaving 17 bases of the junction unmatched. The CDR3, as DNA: TGTGCCAGCAGCCTTGGGCCCGGGACAGGGGTCGCGTGGGCCAAAAACATTCAGTACTTC. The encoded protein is CASSLGPGTGVAWAKNIQYF.

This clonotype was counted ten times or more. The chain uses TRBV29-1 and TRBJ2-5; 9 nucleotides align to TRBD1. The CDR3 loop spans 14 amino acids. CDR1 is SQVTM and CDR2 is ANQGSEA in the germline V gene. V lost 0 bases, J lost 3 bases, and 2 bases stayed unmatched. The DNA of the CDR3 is TGCAGCGTTGAAGACAGGACAGGGGAAGAGACCCAGTACTTC. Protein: CSVEDRTGEETQYF.

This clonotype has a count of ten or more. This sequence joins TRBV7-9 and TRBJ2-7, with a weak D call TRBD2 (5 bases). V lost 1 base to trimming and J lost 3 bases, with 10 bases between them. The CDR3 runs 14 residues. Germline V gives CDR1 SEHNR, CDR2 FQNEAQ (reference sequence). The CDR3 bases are TGTGCCAGCAGCTTAGGAGGGCCGGACTACGAGCAGTACTTC. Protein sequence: CASSLGGPDYEQYF.